The source of this T cell receptor beta chain is a study of blood T cell repertoires in COVID-19. The assay was immunoSEQ multiplex PCR, and TCRdb's table has in-frame clones only and misses some. The table has a few hundred thousand clones, over 75% seen once; the top ten hold 1%. This CDR3 spans 16 amino acids. Deletions cut 4 bases from V and 8 bases from J, with 20 bases between. In germline, CDR1 is LGHNA, CDR2 YNFKEQ. The chain is built from TRBV4-2 and TRBJ1-4; weak D call: TRBD1 (5 bases). This TCR came from a man in his forties or fifties with active or convalescent COVID-19. The sequenced sample was peripheral blood. The CDR3 DNA reads as TGTGCCAGCAGCCCCTATACTGACAGTTCGAACGAAAAACTGTTTTTT. This gives the protein CASSPYTDSSNEKLFF.